These 17 T cell receptor beta chains originate from one sample sequenced in a study of cytomegalovirus exposure and HLA in healthy donors. Both 60 Vbeta primers and 13 Jbeta primers went into the PCR. The table came from immunoSEQ multiplex PCR; TCRdb's copy has only in-frame clones and leaves some out. Among about 120,000 clones, roughly 78% were seen once, and the ten largest hold roughly 3.5%. The specimen sequenced was PBMCs. The receptor set was obtained from a woman in her twenties or thirties in good health and CMV-seropositive.

CDR3 residues: CASSQLGVNTEAFF. CDR3 coding DNA: TGCGCCAGCAGCCAGTTGGGCGTGAACACTGAAGCTTTCTTT. V usage is TRBV4-3 and J usage is TRBJ1-1; the D is unclear. From germline, CDR1 is LGHNA and CDR2 YSLEER. V was clipped by 3 bases and J by 0 bases, with 8 bases between them. The CDR3 loop spans 14 amino acids.

The genes are TRBV19 and TRBJ2-1; possibly TRBD1 for D (5 bases). Germline CDR1 LNHDA, CDR2 SQIVND (reference sequence). The CDR3 extends over 14 amino acids. Trimming removed 5 bases from V and 4 bases from J, with 12 bases in between. The CDR3 sequence: CASSSGHGYNEQFF. The DNA for the CDR3 is TGTGCCAGTAGTTCCGGACACGGATACAATGAGCAGTTCTTC. Looking up the rest from reference TRBV19 and TRBJ2-1 gives the full variable domain: DGGITQSPKYLFRKEGQNVTLSCEQNLNHDAMYWYRQDPGQGLRLIYYSQIVNDFQKGDIAEGYSVSREKKESFPLTVTSAQKNPTAFYLCASSSGHGYNEQFFGPGTRLTVL.

This clone was observed a single time. The genes are TRBV19 and TRBJ2-7; 11 bases map to TRBD1. The CDR3 runs 15 residues. V shed 10 bases and J 5 bases; nucleotides not matched to a gene: 13. Germline CDR1 LNHDA, CDR2 SQIVND (reference sequence). CDR3 sequence (DNA): TGTGCCACTTCGTTCCGGACAGGGGGCTTGGACGAGCAGTACTTC. This gives the protein CATSFRTGGLDEQYF.

V and J are TRBV30 and TRBJ1-6; TRBD1 might be the D (6 bases). CDR3 length: 14 residues. The V and J ends lost 1 base and 5 bases respectively, with 9 bases between them. Per the germline V gene, CDR1 is GTSNPN and CDR2 is SVGIG (reference sequence). CDR3 DNA sequence: TGTGCCTGGAGTGCCGGACAGAATAATTCACCCCTCCACTTT. Translation: CAWSAGQNNSPLHF. Full variable domain (remainder filled in from reference TRBV30 and TRBJ1-6): SQTIHQWPATLVQPVGSPLSLECTVEGTSNPNLYWYRQAAGRGLQLLFYSVGIGQISSEVPQNLSASRPQDRQFILSSKKLLLSDSGFYLCAWSAGQNNSPLHFGNGTRLTVT.

This clone is a singleton in its sample. The gene calls are TRBV10-3 and TRBJ2-1, with 7 bases matching TRBD1. The CDR3 is 16 residues long. The V gene's germline CDR1 is ENHRY and CDR2 SYGVKD. The trim removed 4 bases at V and 0 bases at J, leaving 6 bases unmatched. The CDR3 is CAISAQGSGSYNEQFF. For the CDR3, the DNA is TGTGCCATCAGTGCACAGGGGTCGGGCTCCTACAATGAGCAGTTCTTC.

The chain uses TRBV5-6 and TRBJ2-6; the match to TRBD1 covers 7 bases. The CDR3 has 18 residues. CDR1 is SGHDT and CDR2 is YYEEEE in the germline V gene. V was pared by 4 bases and J by 0 bases, with 10 bases of the junction left unmatched. For the CDR3, the DNA is TGTGCCAGCAGCCACAACAGGGGCGGCAACTCTGGGGCCAACGTCCTGACTTTC. Protein: CASSHNRGGNSGANVLTF. Drawing the rest from reference TRBV5-6 and TRBJ2-6, the complete variable domain is DAGVTQSPTHLIKTRGQQVTLRCSPKSGHDTVSWYQQALGQGPQFIFQYYEEEERQRGNFPDRFSGHQFPNYSSELNVNALLLGDSALYLCASSHNRGGNSGANVLTFGAGSRLTVL.

This clone was seen a few times. CDR3 sequence reads: CASSQVFSSGNTIYF. CDR3 DNA sequence: TGTGCCAGCAGCCAAGTTTTCAGCTCTGGAAACACCATATATTTT. The V gene is TRBV14, the J gene TRBJ1-3; D is unclear. CDR3 size: 15 residues. Germline values: CDR1 SGHDN, CDR2 FVKESK. V lost 1 base and J 0 bases, leaving 7 bases between the germline ends.

The chain carries TRBV5-6 and TRBJ2-7, with D unresolved. Looked up from germline, CDR1 is SGHDT and CDR2 is YYEEEE. Deletions cut 0 bases from V and 3 bases from J, with 16 bases between. This CDR3 region has 16 residues. CDR3 DNA: TGTGCCAGCAGCTTGGGACACTTCTTGCCTGTCTACGAGCAGTACTTC. Its protein product is CASSLGHFLPVYEQYF. The full variable domain, rest sourced from reference TRBV5-6 and TRBJ2-7, is DAGVTQSPTHLIKTRGQQVTLRCSPKSGHDTVSWYQQALGQGPQFIFQYYEEEERQRGNFPDRFSGHQFPNYSSELNVNALLLGDSALYLCASSLGHFLPVYEQYFGPGTRLTVT.

V and J are TRBV18 and TRBJ1-2; tentative D call: TRBD1 (6 bases). The CDR3 contains 15 residues. Germline V gives CDR1 KGHSH, CDR2 LQKENI. V lost 3 bases to trimming and J lost 3 bases, with 14 bases between them. The CDR3 bases are TGTGCCAGCTCACCTGGGACACTGGGAGACTATGGCTACACCTTC. It encodes CASSPGTLGDYGYTF.

The chain combines TRBV19 with TRBJ2-1, with TRBD2 as a possible D gene (6 bases). CDR1 and CDR2 from the germline V gene are LNHDA and SQIVND (reference sequence). This CDR3 is built from 15 residues. V was cut by 1 base and J by 3 bases, with 10 bases left in between. CDR3 bases: TGTGCCAGTAGTATAGTGTCAGCGGGCTACAATGAGCAGTTCTTC. Translation: CASSIVSAGYNEQFF.

V and J are TRBV7-9 and TRBJ2-1; 8 nucleotides line up with TRBD1. Germline values: CDR1 SEHNR, CDR2 FQNEAQ (reference sequence). The V gene end was trimmed by 5 bases and the J gene end by 6 bases; junction bases not matched to a gene: 9. The CDR3 spans 15 residues. DNA for the CDR3: TGTGCCAGCAGCACGCCGGGACAGGCGGGCAATGAGCAGTTCTTC. Its translation is CASSTPGQAGNEQFF. The entire variable domain, with the rest obtained from reference TRBV7-9 and TRBJ2-1, is as follows: DTGVSQNPRHKITKRGQNVTFRCDPISEHNRLYWYRQTLGQGPEFLTYFQNEAQLEKSRLLSDRFSAERPKGSFSTLEIQRTEQGDSAMYLCASSTPGQAGNEQFFGPGTRLTVL.

The chain is built from TRBV5-6 and TRBJ2-3, with D maybe TRBD1 (5 bases). V was clipped by 3 bases and J by 4 bases, with 15 bases between them. The CDR3 is made up of 15 amino acids. Germline CDR1 and CDR2: SGHDT and YYEEEE. The chain's CDR3 is CASSSHGRASDTQYF. CDR3 nucleotide sequence: TGTGCCAGCAGCTCTCACGGCAGGGCATCAGATACGCAGTATTTT.

This clone was detected only a few times. This sequence joins TRBV28 and TRBJ2-5; TRBD2 matches 10 bases. CDR3 length equals 16 residues. Germline V CDR1 and CDR2: MDHEN, SYDVKM. With V trimmed by 7 bases and J by 2 bases, 10 bases remained unmatched. The CDR3 nucleotides are TGTGCCAGCACCCGACGAGCGGGGGGGATTCAAGAGACCCAGTACTTC. It yields the protein CASTRRAGGIQETQYF.

This clone was seen only once. V gene TRBV10-1 combines with J gene TRBJ2-3, with 8 nucleotides matching TRBD1. The CDR3 sequence is 16 residues long. The germline CDR1 and CDR2 sequences are WNHNN and SYGVQD (reference sequence). Trimming took 6 bases from V and 2 from J; bases not matched to a gene: 10. The CDR3 spells CASSETGGFVTDTQYF. For the CDR3, the DNA is TGCGCCAGCAGCGAAACAGGGGGATTCGTCACAGATACGCAGTATTTT.

V is TRBV28 and J is TRBJ1-6; D is unresolved. The CDR3 extends over 11 amino acids. CDR1 MDHEN and CDR2 SYDVKM come from the germline V gene. The V gene lost 5 bases and the J gene lost 7 bases, with 3 bases spanning the gap. Written as DNA, the CDR3 is TGTGCCAGCAGTCAAAATTCACCCCTCCACTTT. It is translated as CASSQNSPLHF.

The table lists this clone with a few counts. The genes are TRBV9 and TRBJ1-3; TRBD1 matches at 7 bases. The CDR3 has 15 amino acids. Germline V CDR1 and CDR2: SGDLS, YYNGEE. The V segment lost 3 bases and the J segment 0 bases; nucleotides outside the gene matches: 3. CDR3: CASSAGDSSGNTIYF. CDR3 nucleotide sequence: TGTGCCAGCAGCGCAGGGGACAGCTCTGGAAACACCATATATTTT.

This chain uses TRBV28 with TRBJ2-7; TRBD2 matches at 10 bases. V lost 4 bases to trimming and J lost 2 bases; unmatched junction nucleotides: 11. From germline, CDR1 is MDHEN and CDR2 SYDVKM. The CDR3 extends over 17 amino acids. The CDR3: CASSSYSGGAFTYEQYF. Here the CDR3 DNA reads TGTGCCAGCAGTTCATACAGCGGGGGGGCCTTTACCTACGAGCAGTACTTC.